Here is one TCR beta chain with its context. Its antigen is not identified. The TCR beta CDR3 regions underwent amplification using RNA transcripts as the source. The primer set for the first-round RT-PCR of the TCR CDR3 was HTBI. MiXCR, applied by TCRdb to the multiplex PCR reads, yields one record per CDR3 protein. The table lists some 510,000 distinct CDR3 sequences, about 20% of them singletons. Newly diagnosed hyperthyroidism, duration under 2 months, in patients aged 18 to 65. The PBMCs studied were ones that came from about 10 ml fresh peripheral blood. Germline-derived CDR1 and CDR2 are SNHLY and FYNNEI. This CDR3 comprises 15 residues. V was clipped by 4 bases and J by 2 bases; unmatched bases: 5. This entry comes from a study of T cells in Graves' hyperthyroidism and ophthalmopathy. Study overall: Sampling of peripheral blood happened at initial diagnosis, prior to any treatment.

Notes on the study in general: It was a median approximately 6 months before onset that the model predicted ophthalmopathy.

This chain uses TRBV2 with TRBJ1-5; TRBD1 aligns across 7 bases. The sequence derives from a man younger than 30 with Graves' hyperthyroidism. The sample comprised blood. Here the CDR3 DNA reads TGTGCCAGCAGTGGGACAGGTGCAGGCAATCAGCCCCAGCATTTT. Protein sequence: CASSGTGAGNQPQHF.